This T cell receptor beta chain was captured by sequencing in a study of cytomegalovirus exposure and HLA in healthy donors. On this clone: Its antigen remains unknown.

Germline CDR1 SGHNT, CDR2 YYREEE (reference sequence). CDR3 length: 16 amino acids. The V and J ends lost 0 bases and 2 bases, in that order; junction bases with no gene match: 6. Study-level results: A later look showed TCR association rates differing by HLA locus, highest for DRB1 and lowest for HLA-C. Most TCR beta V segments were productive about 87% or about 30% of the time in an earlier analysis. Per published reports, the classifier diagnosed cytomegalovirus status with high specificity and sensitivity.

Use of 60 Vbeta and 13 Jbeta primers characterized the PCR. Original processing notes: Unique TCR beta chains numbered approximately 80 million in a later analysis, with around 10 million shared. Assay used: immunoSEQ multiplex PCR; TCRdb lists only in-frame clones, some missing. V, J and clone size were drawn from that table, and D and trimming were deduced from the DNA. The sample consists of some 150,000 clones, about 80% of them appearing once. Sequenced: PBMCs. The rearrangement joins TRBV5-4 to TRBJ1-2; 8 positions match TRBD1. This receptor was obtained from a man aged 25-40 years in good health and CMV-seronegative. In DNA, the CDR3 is TGTGCCAGCAGCTTGGGGGGGGGACAGGCGAACTATGGCTACACCTTC. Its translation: CASSLGGGQANYGYTF.